These 27 T cell receptor beta chains originate from one sample sequenced in a study of blood T cell repertoires in COVID-19 (TCRdb year 2020). Library preparation was by the immunoSEQ multiplex PCR assay. The immuneACCESS repertoire file appears here via TCRdb, limited to in-frame rearrangements. These files lack a portion of the clones; in checked studies, under half of the deficit traces to unresolved V genes, and the cause of the others is not known. Within this sample are about 170,000 clones, with 60% to 85% of them counted one time only. The ten largest clones capture around 8.1% of the sample. Sequencing was performed on peripheral blood. The source is a man in his 60s with acute or convalescent COVID-19.

CDR3 region: CASSLRQGWNEQYF. CDR3 coding DNA: TGTGCCAGCAGCTTGAGGCAGGGGTGGAACGAGCAGTACTTC. The chain carries TRBV5-6 and TRBJ2-7; TRBD1 might be the D (6 bases). CDR1 and CDR2 from the germline V gene are SGHDT and YYEEEE. The CDR3 consists of 14 residues. V lost 1 base and J 5 bases, leaving 13 bases between the germline ends. Based on the CDR3 plus reference TRBV5-6 and TRBJ2-7, the full variable domain is DAGVTQSPTHLIKTRGQQVTLRCSPKSGHDTVSWYQQALGQGPQFIFQYYEEEERQRGNFPDRFSGHQFPNYSSELNVNALLLGDSALYLCASSLRQGWNEQYFGPGTRLTVT.

This rearrangement joins TRBV30 to TRBJ1-4; perhaps TRBD1 as D (5 bases). Trimming took 5 bases from V and 7 from J, leaving 14 bases between them. This CDR3 contains 13 residues. Germline V gene data show CDR1 as GTSNPN and CDR2 as SVGIG (reference sequence). The CDR3 protein is CAWGTGRPEKLFF. The CDR3 DNA follows: TGTGCCTGGGGGACCGGGAGACCTGAAAAACTGTTTTTT.

This sequence joins TRBV7-2 and TRBJ2-7, with a weak D call TRBD2 (6 bases). The CDR3 loop spans 12 amino acids. The germline V and J ends were trimmed by 7 bases and 7 bases, with 14 bases remaining between them. Germline assignment: CDR1 SGHTA and CDR2 FQGNSA. The CDR3 is CASTSGVGEQYF. The CDR3 DNA reads TGTGCCAGCACTTCGGGGGTCGGGGAGCAGTACTTC. Combining the CDR3 with reference TRBV7-2 and TRBJ2-7 gives the whole variable domain GAGVSQSPSNKVTEKGKDVELRCDPISGHTALYWYRQSLGQGLEFLIYFQGNSAPDKSGLPSDRFSAERTGGSVSTLTIQRTQQEDSAVYLCASTSGVGEQYFGPGTRLTVT.

The rearrangement joins TRBV7-8 to TRBJ2-3; D not certain. Germline CDR1 SGHVS, CDR2 FQNEAQ. Trimming removed 5 bases at V and 0 bases at J, with 15 bases between. This CDR3 comprises 16 residues. The CDR3 loop reads CASSPSTLSSTDTQYF. CDR3 DNA: TGTGCCAGCAGCCCCTCGACTCTATCTAGCACAGATACGCAGTATTTT.

This clone was picked up a small number of times. The V gene is TRBV6-5, the J gene TRBJ1-2; possible D gene TRBD1, 6 bases. V was shortened by 6 bases and J by 6 bases, with 17 bases between the two germline ends. Germline CDR1 MNHEY, CDR2 SVGAGI. The CDR3 spans 14 residues. CDR3 sequence (DNA): TGTGCCAGCAGCCGGAGGACAGAAACCGATGGCTACACCTTC. Residues: CASSRRTETDGYTF.

The chain recombines TRBV27 with TRBJ2-1; tentative D call: TRBD2 (6 bases). CDR1 is MNHEY, CDR2 SMNVEV, per germline (reference sequence). V was clipped by 2 bases and J by 3 bases, with 17 bases between them. The CDR3 is made up of 17 amino acids. The CDR3 nucleotides are TGTGCCAGCAGTTTACTCATGCGCGGGGCGAACTACAATGAGCAGTTCTTC. Encoded protein: CASSLLMRGANYNEQFF.

The V call is TRBV24-1, the J call TRBJ2-1; 7 positions match TRBD2. The CDR3 totals 15 residues. CDR1 and CDR2 (germline): KGHDR, SFDVKD. V gave up 4 bases and J gave up 10 bases; unmatched junction bases: 12. Here the CDR3 reads CATSEWTRRGWEQFF. In DNA form, the CDR3 reads TGTGCCACCAGTGAGTGGACTAGGAGGGGATGGGAGCAGTTCTTC.

The J gene is TRBJ2-1, the V gene TRBV5-4; D might be TRBD2 (6 bases). Deletions cut 0 bases from V and 7 bases from J, with 11 bases between. The CDR3 loop spans 14 amino acids. Per germline, CDR1 SGHNT and CDR2 YYREEE (reference sequence). CDR3 sequence reads: CASSLGAGRNEQFF. The DNA of the CDR3 is TGTGCCAGCAGCTTGGGGGCGGGAAGGAATGAGCAGTTCTTC.

This clone occurred once. The chain recombines TRBV7-2 with TRBJ1-2; 10 nucleotides line up with TRBD1. The CDR3 contains 16 residues. Germline lookup yields CDR1 SGHTA and CDR2 FQGNSA. V lost 1 base, J lost 5 bases, and 7 bases stayed unmatched. DNA of the CDR3: TGTGCCAGCAGCTTAGATTTATGGACAGGGGGATATGGCTACACCTTC. Amino acid sequence: CASSLDLWTGGYGYTF.

This clone was seen more than once but under ten times. This sequence joins TRBV11-2 and TRBJ2-3, with D possibly TRBD1 on 6 matching bases. CDR1 SGHAT and CDR2 FQNNGV come from the germline V gene. This CDR3 spans 16 amino acids. V gave up 4 bases and J gave up 2 bases, with 16 bases separating them. CDR3: CASSWVRDTDTDTQYF. DNA of the CDR3: TGTGCCAGCAGCTGGGTCCGGGACACCGACACAGATACGCAGTATTTT.

The table lists this clone with a count of one. The chain combines TRBV4-3 with TRBJ2-2; possibly TRBD2 for D (7 bases). Per germline, CDR1 LGHNA and CDR2 YSLEER. The length of the CDR3 is 17 residues. Trimming shortened V by 0 bases and J by 0 bases, and 11 bases separated the two germline ends. The CDR3 region is CASSQEWGGANTGELFF. As DNA, the CDR3 is TGCGCCAGCAGCCAAGAGTGGGGGGGCGCGAACACCGGGGAGCTGTTTTTT.

The V gene is TRBV5-4, the J gene TRBJ1-1; weak D call: TRBD1 (6 bases). CDR1 is SGHNT and CDR2 is YYREEE in the germline V gene (reference sequence). The CDR3 is made up of 15 amino acids. V was shortened by 4 bases and J by 0 bases, with 13 bases between the two germline ends. CDR3 in DNA: TGTGCCAGCAGCGCGAAGCGGGGGCTGAACACTGAAGCTTTCTTT. It specifies CASSAKRGLNTEAFF.

The V call is TRBV4-1, the J call TRBJ2-7, with 8 bases fitting TRBD1. This CDR3 comprises 15 residues. The junction had 10 bases not matched to a gene; V was cut back by 3 bases and J by 6 bases. Germline CDR1 reads MGHRA; CDR2 reads YSYEKL. CDR3 DNA sequence: TGCGCCAGCAGCCAGGGGACAGGTATAGAGCCCGAGCAGTACTTC. The encoded protein is CASSQGTGIEPEQYF.

J is TRBJ1-2 and V is TRBV25-1, with 8 bases fitting TRBD1. The CDR3 is made up of 16 amino acids. Germline-derived CDR1 and CDR2 are MGHDK and SYGVNS. J was trimmed by 0 bases and V by 3 bases; bases with no gene match: 6. The DNA of the CDR3 is TGTGCCAGCAGTGAGTGGGACAGGCCAACTAACTATGGCTACACCTTC. Residues: CASSEWDRPTNYGYTF.

The V call is TRBV5-5, the J call TRBJ1-5; 7 nucleotides match TRBD1. CDR1 is SGHKS, CDR2 YYEKEE, per germline (reference sequence). This CDR3 comprises 18 residues. V was pared by 0 bases and J by 7 bases, with 16 bases of the junction left unmatched. CDR3 region: CASSLEFGDSALRQPQHF. DNA for the CDR3: TGTGCCAGCAGCTTGGAGTTTGGGGACAGTGCCCTCCGGCAGCCCCAGCATTTT.

The J gene is TRBJ1-1, the V gene TRBV28; D ambiguous. V was pared by 7 bases and J by 11 bases, with 14 bases between. There are 11 residues in the CDR3. The germline V gene encodes CDR1 MDHEN and CDR2 SYDVKM. This chain's CDR3 is CASTVGGSAFF. The CDR3 bases are TGTGCCAGCACCGTAGGAGGGAGCGCTTTCTTT.

The chain employs TRBV11-3 and TRBJ1-1; TRBD1 is a possible D gene (6 bases). Germline CDR1 is SGHNT and CDR2 is YENEEA. V lost 6 bases and J lost 6, with 14 bases in between. This CDR3 is 13 amino acids long. The CDR3: CASRLTGKSEAFF. DNA of the CDR3: TGTGCCAGCAGGTTAACAGGGAAGTCTGAAGCTTTCTTT.

The chain combines TRBV10-2 with TRBJ2-3; TRBD1 matches 8 bases. The CDR3 is 16 residues long. V lost 7 bases, J lost 3 bases, and 12 bases stayed unmatched. CDR1 and CDR2 (germline): WSHSY, SAAADI. In DNA form, the CDR3 reads TGCGCCAGCACATCAGGAACAGGGGGTCGTACAGATACGCAGTATTTT. Encoded protein: CASTSGTGGRTDTQYF.

This rearrangement joins TRBV19 to TRBJ1-2; possible D gene TRBD1, 6 bases. The V and J ends lost 8 bases and 8 bases respectively, with 24 bases between them. This CDR3 spans 15 amino acids. Germline V gives CDR1 LNHDA, CDR2 SQIVND (reference sequence). For the CDR3, the DNA is TGTGCCAGTTATGGAGGTCAGGCAGGGGTATCCGGCTACACCTTC. It encodes CASYGGQAGVSGYTF.

This chain links TRBV6-5 with TRBJ1-4, with unresolved D. CDR3 length equals 13 residues. From germline, CDR1 is MNHEY and CDR2 SVGAGI. V was cut by 4 bases and J by 8 bases, with 11 bases left in between. The CDR3 coding sequence is TGTGCCAGCAGTTTGAGCAGGAGGGAAAAACTGTTTTTT. Translating it yields CASSLSRREKLFF.

This chain joins TRBV11-3 and TRBJ2-7; 7 positions agree with TRBD1. Germline V gene sequence: CDR1 SGHNT, CDR2 YENEEA. V trimming: 2 bases; J trimming: 4 bases; junction bases outside the gene matches: 2. This CDR3 is built from 13 residues. The chain's CDR3 is CASSLLTGYEQYF. CDR3 DNA: TGTGCCAGCAGCTTACTGACAGGGTACGAGCAGTACTTC.

The chain has TRBV29-1 and TRBJ2-1, with 11 positions matching TRBD1. The CDR3 loop spans 15 amino acids. The germline gives CDR1 SQVTM, CDR2 ANQGSEA. V lost 6 bases and J lost 9; bases outside the gene matches: 13. In DNA form, the CDR3 reads TGCAGCGTAGACCGGACAGGGGGCCGAGGTGGTGAGCAGTTCTTC. It is translated as CSVDRTGGRGGEQFF.

The chain is built from TRBV5-4 and TRBJ2-2; 10 positions match TRBD2. CDR1 and CDR2 from the germline V gene are SGHNT and YYREEE (reference sequence). The CDR3 sequence is 15 residues long. The trim removed 3 bases at V and 3 bases at J, leaving 2 bases unmatched. CDR3 nucleotides: TGTGCCAGCAGCTCCCTAGCGGGGGACACCGGGGAGCTGTTTTTT. As protein: CASSSLAGDTGELFF.

This rearrangement joins TRBV6-2 or TRBV6-3 to TRBJ2-1; TRBD1 is a possible D gene (6 bases). Trimming cost V 2 bases and J 7 bases, with 9 bases left between them. Germline V gene lookup returns CDR1 MNHEY and CDR2 SVGEGT. This CDR3 comprises 13 residues. Written as DNA, the CDR3 is TGTGCCAGCAGTTACGTCAGGGGAAATGAGCAGTTCTTC. It is translated as CASSYVRGNEQFF.

V is TRBV2 and J is TRBJ1-6; D not resolved. Germline values: CDR1 SNHLY, CDR2 FYNNEI. V lost 10 bases and J 11 bases, leaving 21 bases between the germline ends. This CDR3 is built from 14 residues. CDR3: CAITLGRSAAPLHF. CDR3 in DNA: TGTGCCATCACTTTGGGCCGTAGTGCAGCACCCCTCCACTTT.

The chain recombines TRBV28 with TRBJ1-5, with a possible D match to TRBD1 (6 bases). This CDR3 spans 11 amino acids. Germline loops: CDR1 MDHEN, CDR2 SYDVKM. V was shortened by 3 bases and J by 13 bases, with 10 bases between the two germline ends. The CDR3 coding sequence is TGTGCCAGCAGTTTGGGGGCAGGGCAGCATTTT. The encoded protein is CASSLGAGQHF. Full variable domain (missing parts from reference TRBV28 and TRBJ1-5): DVKVTQSSRYLVKRTGEKVFLECVQDMDHENMFWYRQDPGLGLRLIYFSYDVKMKEKGDIPEGYSVSREKKERFSLILESASTNQTSMYLCASSLGAGQHFGDGTRLSIL.

The chain employs TRBV6-6 and TRBJ2-2, with D possibly matching TRBD2 (7 bases). Trimming stripped 3 bases from V and 7 bases from J, with 15 bases between. Germline CDR1 and CDR2: MNHNY and SVGAGI (reference sequence). The CDR3 sequence is 15 residues long. The CDR3 protein is CASSYSEGGGGELFF. In nucleotides, the CDR3 is TGTGCCAGCAGTTATTCCGAAGGGGGGGGCGGGGAGCTGTTTTTT.